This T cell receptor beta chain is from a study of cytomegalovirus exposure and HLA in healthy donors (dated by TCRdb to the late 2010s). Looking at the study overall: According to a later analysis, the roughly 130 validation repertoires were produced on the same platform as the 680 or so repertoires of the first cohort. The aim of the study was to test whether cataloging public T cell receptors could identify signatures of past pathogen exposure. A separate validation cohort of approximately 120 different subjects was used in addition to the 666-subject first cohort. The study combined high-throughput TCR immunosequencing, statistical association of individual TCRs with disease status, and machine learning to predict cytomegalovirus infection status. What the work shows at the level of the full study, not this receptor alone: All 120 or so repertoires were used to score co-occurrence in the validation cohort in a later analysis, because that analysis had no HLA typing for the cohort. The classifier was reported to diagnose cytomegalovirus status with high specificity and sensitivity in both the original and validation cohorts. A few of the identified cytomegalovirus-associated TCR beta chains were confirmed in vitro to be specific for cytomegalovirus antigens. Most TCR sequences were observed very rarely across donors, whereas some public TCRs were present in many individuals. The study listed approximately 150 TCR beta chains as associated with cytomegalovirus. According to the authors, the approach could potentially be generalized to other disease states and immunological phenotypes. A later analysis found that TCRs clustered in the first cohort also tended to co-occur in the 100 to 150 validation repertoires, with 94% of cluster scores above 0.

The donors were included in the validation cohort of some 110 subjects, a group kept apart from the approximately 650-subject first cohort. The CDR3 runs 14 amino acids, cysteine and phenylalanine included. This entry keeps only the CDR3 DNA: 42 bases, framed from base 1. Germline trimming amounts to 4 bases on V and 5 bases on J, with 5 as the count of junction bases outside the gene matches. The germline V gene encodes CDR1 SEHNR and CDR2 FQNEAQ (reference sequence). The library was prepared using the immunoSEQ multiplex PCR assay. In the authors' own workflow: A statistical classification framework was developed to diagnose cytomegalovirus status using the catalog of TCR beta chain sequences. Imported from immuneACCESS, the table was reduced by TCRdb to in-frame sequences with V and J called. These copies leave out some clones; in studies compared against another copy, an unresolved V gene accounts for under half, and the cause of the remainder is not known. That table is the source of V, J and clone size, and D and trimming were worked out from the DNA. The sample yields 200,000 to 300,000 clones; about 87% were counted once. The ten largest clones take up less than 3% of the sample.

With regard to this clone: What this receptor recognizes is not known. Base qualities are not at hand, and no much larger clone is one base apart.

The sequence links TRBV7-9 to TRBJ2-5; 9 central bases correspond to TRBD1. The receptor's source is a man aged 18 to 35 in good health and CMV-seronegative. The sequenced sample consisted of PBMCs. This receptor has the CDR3 CASSWSGTGETQYF. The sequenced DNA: TGTGCCAGCAGCTGGTCCGGGACAGGGGAGACCCAGTACTTC.